This TCR beta chain was identified in a study of beta chain features in type 1 diabetes. Study-level findings and limits: Patients with Type 1 diabetes showed moderately but significantly shorter TCRB CDR3s in all four CD4+ subsets. In patients and controls equally, PCR might favor templates that are shorter.

It was one heparinised blood draw, averaging roughly 120 mL, that each donor gave. Via the markers CD45RO/CCR7/CD25/CD127/CD95/CD27, stem cell-like memory, regulatory, central memory and naive CD4+ cells were sorted. A few counts support this clone. Its antigen is unknown. Trimming took 3 bases from V and 5 from J; bases not matched to a gene: 6. The CDR3 runs to 15 residues. Germline lookup yields CDR1 SGHVS and CDR2 FQNEAQ. Every isolated RNA sample was fully reverse transcribed, so sequencing captured expressed TCRB transcripts. Samples of naive, central memory and regulatory T cells yielded a mean of about 3.4 million reads. Method: immunoSEQ multiplex PCR; TCRdb's copy keeps in-frame clones and lacks some. Found here are 250,000 to 350,000 clones, roughly an eighth of them singletons; the top ten hold under 0.02%.

The V and J genes are TRBV7-8 and TRBJ2-5, with 10 bases matching TRBD2. This sequence was found in a man aged 25 to 45 with type 1 diabetes. What was sequenced was naive CD4+ T cells from blood. The CDR3 is CASSFLAGAMETQYF. CDR3 coding DNA: TGTGCCAGCAGCTTCCTAGCGGGAGCGATGGAGACCCAGTACTTC. Variable domain in full (rest from reference TRBV7-8 and TRBJ2-5): GAGVSQSPRYKVAKRGQDVALRCDPISGHVSLFWYQQALGQGPEFLTYFQNEAQLDKSGLPSDRFFAERPEGSVSTLKIQRTQQEDSAVYLCASSFLAGAMETQYFGPGTRLLVL.